The subject of this entry is one T cell receptor beta chain. Antigen specificity is unknown. One end of the junction does not line up with germline, which may come from a read error. These data come from a study of beta chain features in type 1 diabetes. Expressed TCRB transcripts were sequenced, since all the RNA that had been isolated was reverse transcribed. Method: immunoSEQ multiplex PCR; TCRdb's copy keeps in-frame clones and lacks some. The table shows roughly 350,000 clones, with over 8.5% occurring only once. Study-wide results and limits: Among patients with Type 1 diabetes, TCRB CDR3s were moderately but significantly shorter in every one of the four CD4+ subsets.

The sequence came from a man aged 30-40 years with type 1 diabetes. Sequencing input: central memory CD4+ T cells from blood.

The CDR3 region has the DNA TGTGCCAGCAGTATCCCCTCAGGACGGGCGGACTTC. Encoded protein: CASSIPSGRADF. The chain uses TRBV5-4 and TRBJ2-5; D ambiguous. Germline V CDR1 and CDR2: SGHNT, YYREEE (reference sequence). The CDR3 spans 12 residues.